This T cell receptor beta chain was sequenced in a study of response to subunit inactivated influenza vaccine. General study results and limits: That few new T cells are recruited by each seasonal influenza vaccination was the authors' suggestion.

A single record per CDR3 protein comes from TCRdb applying MiXCR to the RT-PCR reads. The table has about 780,000 distinct CDR3 sequences, about 18% seen once. Trimming stripped 3 bases from V and 4 bases from J, with 10 bases between. The CDR3 length is 14 residues. This clonotype came up many times. Its specificity is not known. The input for sequencing was PBMCs from blood, taken more than 4 days after vaccination. The receptor was derived from a man aged 45-60 years who received an inactivated influenza vaccine. This sequence joins TRBV12-3 or TRBV12-4 and TRBJ2-1, with a weak D call TRBD2 (5 bases). The CDR3 nucleotides read TGTGCCAGCAGTTTGTCACGACTATACAATGAGCAGTTCTTC. This sequence encodes CASSLSRLYNEQFF.